This TCR beta chain was recovered during a study of T cell responses to AZD1222 COVID-19 vaccine. The study's findings and limits: A reported finding is that nearly half of spike-specific TCRs target unmutated variant regions. Donors were mostly white British, more females; clonal diversity possibly underestimated. It was only a handful of AZD1222 recipients who were seropositive at baseline. Sampled repertoires all dated from after the peak T cell response.

Profiling relied on immunoSEQ multiplex PCR, and the TCRdb table lists in-frame clones only, not all of them. The profile shows around 180,000 clones, 85% to 90% of them singletons. To note about this clone: The antigen remains unidentified.

The ends were cut back, 1 base at V and 1 base at J, with 10 bases in the middle. The CDR3 has 15 amino acids. Germline V gives CDR1 SGHNT, CDR2 YYREEE (reference sequence). The chain uses TRBV5-4 and TRBJ2-3, with D possibly being TRBD1 (6 bases). Sequences were derived from peripheral blood, sampled on day 0 of AZD1222 vaccination. The receptor's source is an adult in good health. In DNA, the CDR3 is TGTGCCAGCAGCTTGAGGGGGTCCCGCACAGATACGCAGTATTTT. Protein product: CASSLRGSRTDTQYF.